These 8 T cell receptor beta chains share one sample of origin, sequenced in a study of blood T cell repertoires in COVID-19. Clones were sequenced by immunoSEQ multiplex PCR, and TCRdb holds only the in-frame ones, with some missing. The sample shows over 200,000 clones, more than 75% of them seen only once. The source material was peripheral blood. These receptors all come from a man between 60 and 70 years old who had recovered from COVID-19.

The chain joins TRBV5-6 to TRBJ1-3; D not resolved. The CDR3 runs 14 residues. CDR1 SGHDT and CDR2 YYEEEE come from the germline V gene. Between the trimmed V and J ends, which lost 0 bases and 4 bases, there was a span of 8 bases. The CDR3 here is CASSLGWRGNTIYF. CDR3 nucleotides: TGTGCCAGCAGCTTGGGGTGGAGGGGAAACACCATATATTTT. The full variable domain, its missing parts supplied by reference TRBV5-6 and TRBJ1-3, is DAGVTQSPTHLIKTRGQQVTLRCSPKSGHDTVSWYQQALGQGPQFIFQYYEEEERQRGNFPDRFSGHQFPNYSSELNVNALLLGDSALYLCASSLGWRGNTIYFGEGSWLTVV.

The rearrangement joins TRBV2 to TRBJ2-5; D not resolved. In germline, CDR1 is SNHLY, CDR2 FYNNEI. The CDR3 runs to 14 residues. Trimming removed 3 bases from V and 0 bases from J, with 8 bases in between. In DNA, the CDR3 is TGTGCCAGCAGTGACGGAGTTTACCAAGAGACCCAGTACTTC. The encoded protein is CASSDGVYQETQYF.

The genes are TRBV7-3 and TRBJ2-1; 11 bases are a match to TRBD2. The CDR3 consists of 16 residues. J lost 4 bases, V lost 2 bases, and 4 bases had no gene match. Germline V lookup: CDR1 SGHTA, CDR2 FQGTGA. CDR3 DNA: TGTGCCAGCAGCTTAGCTAGCGGGGGGAATTACAATGAGCAGTTCTTC. It translates to CASSLASGGNYNEQFF.

Remarks on this clone: It is unclear where the CDR3 begins or ends on the DNA, so no DNA is shown, and the CDR3 is as TCRdb lists it. This sequence joins TRBV2 and TRBJ2-7; the table gives TRBD2 as D, unverified against the DNA. Germline V gives CDR1 SNHLY, CDR2 FYNNEI. The CDR3 adds up to 15 amino acids, both ends counted. The CDR3 spells CASRDSYEQYFGGYF.

The chain uses TRBV4-1 and TRBJ2-5, with a possible D match to TRBD2 (6 bases). Germline V lookup: CDR1 MGHRA, CDR2 YSYEKL. The CDR3 sequence is 14 residues long. The V gene lost 0 bases and the J gene lost 3 bases, with 8 bases spanning the gap. The CDR3 protein is CASSQDGGKETQYF. The DNA for the CDR3 is TGCGCCAGCAGCCAAGATGGAGGGAAAGAGACCCAGTACTTC.

The chain has TRBV28 and TRBJ2-7; 11 nucleotides align to TRBD2. Germline V gene data show CDR1 as MDHEN and CDR2 as SYDVKM. V was clipped by 5 bases and J by 5 bases; unmatched bases: 8. The CDR3 sequence is 15 residues long. CDR3: CASSLPSGRPHEQYF. CDR3 coding DNA: TGTGCCAGCAGTCTCCCTAGCGGGAGGCCCCACGAGCAGTACTTC.

The genes are TRBV4-1 and TRBJ2-1; 8 bases line up with TRBD1. In germline, CDR1 is MGHRA, CDR2 YSYEKL. The CDR3 sequence is 15 residues long. V trimming: 0 bases; J trimming: 9 bases; junction bases outside the gene matches: 7. The CDR3 is CASSQDGTGIFEQFF. The CDR3 DNA follows: TGCGCCAGCAGCCAAGACGGGACAGGCATTTTTGAGCAGTTCTTC.

This clone has more than one count but fewer than ten. The rearrangement joins TRBV7-8 to TRBJ2-1; 7 bases line up with TRBD2. With V trimmed by 5 bases and J by 8 bases, 9 bases remained unmatched. CDR3 length equals 14 residues. The germline gives CDR1 SGHVS, CDR2 FQNEAQ. For the CDR3, the DNA is TGTGCCAGCAGCCGAGTCATCCGGGGGGATGAGCAGTTCTTC. Its protein product is CASSRVIRGDEQFF. Together with reference TRBV7-8 and TRBJ2-1, the CDR3 gives the full variable domain: GAGVSQSPRYKVAKRGQDVALRCDPISGHVSLFWYQQALGQGPEFLTYFQNEAQLDKSGLPSDRFFAERPEGSVSTLKIQRTQQEDSAVYLCASSRVIRGDEQFFGPGTRLTVL.